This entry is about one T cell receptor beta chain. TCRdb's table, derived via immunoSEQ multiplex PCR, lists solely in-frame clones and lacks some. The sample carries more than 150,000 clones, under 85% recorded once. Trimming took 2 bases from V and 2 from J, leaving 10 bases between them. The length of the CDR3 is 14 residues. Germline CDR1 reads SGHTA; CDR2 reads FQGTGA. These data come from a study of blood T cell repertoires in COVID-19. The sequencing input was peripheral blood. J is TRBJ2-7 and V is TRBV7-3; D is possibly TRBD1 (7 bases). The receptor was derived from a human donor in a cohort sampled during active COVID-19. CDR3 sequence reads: CASSLAGGPYEQYF. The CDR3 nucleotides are TGTGCCAGCAGCTTAGCAGGGGGGCCCTACGAGCAGTACTTC.